This T cell receptor (beta chain) was obtained from a study of blood T cell repertoires in COVID-19. Study information: Samples taken during acute and convalescent COVID-19 were collected in the United States, Italy and Spain. Nucleic acid was either cDNA or gDNA, and it came from T cells, B-cell-depleted T cells, or PBMCs.

Per the authors' pipeline: From reference gene primer amplification, estimates of nucleated cell counts were derived. Measured with immunoSEQ multiplex PCR; TCRdb has only the in-frame clones, and not every one. That table furnishes V, J and clone size, whereas the DNA furnished D and trimming. The sample records around 120,000 clones, around 90% being singletons. CDR1 SGHNT and CDR2 YENEEA come from the germline V gene. The CDR3 covers 14 residues. The junction had 2 bases not matched to a gene; V was cut back by 0 bases and J by 4 bases. The chain has TRBV11-3 and TRBJ2-5, with TRBD2 matching over 7 bases. The receptor was isolated from a human donor in a cohort sampled during active COVID-19. Sequences were obtained from peripheral blood. The CDR3: CASSLEGLRETQYF. CDR3 nucleotide sequence: TGTGCCAGCAGCTTAGAGGGACTAAGAGAGACCCAGTACTTC.